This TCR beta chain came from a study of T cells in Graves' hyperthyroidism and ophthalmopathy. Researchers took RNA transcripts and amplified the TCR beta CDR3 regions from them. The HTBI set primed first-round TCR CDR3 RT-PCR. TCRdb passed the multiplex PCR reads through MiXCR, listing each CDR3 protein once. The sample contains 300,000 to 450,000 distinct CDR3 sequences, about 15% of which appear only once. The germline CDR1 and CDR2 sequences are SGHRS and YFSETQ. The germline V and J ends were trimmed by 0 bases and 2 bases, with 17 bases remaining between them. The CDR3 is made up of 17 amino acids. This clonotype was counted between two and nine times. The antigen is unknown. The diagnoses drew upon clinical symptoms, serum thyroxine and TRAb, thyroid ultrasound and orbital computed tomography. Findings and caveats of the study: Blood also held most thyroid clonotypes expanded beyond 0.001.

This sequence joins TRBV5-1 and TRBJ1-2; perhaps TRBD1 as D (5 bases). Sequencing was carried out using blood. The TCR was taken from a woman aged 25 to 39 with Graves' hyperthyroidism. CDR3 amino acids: CASSLAQTDAYNYGYTF. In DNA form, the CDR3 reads TGCGCCAGCAGCTTGGCCCAGACAGACGCCTACAACTATGGCTACACCTTC.